The 9 T cell receptor beta chains presented below share a single source sample, sequenced in a study of tissue T cells after allogeneic stem cell transplantation. Sample time point: mouse harvest day 14 after allogeneic transplant. Mouse grafts combined 10^7 T-cell-depleted bone marrow cells with 10^6 splenic CD5+ T cells. The repertoire was sequenced with immunoSEQ multiplex PCR; TCRdb's copy has only in-frame clones and lacks some. Altogether approximately 5,000 clones are present, 30% to 45% being singletons, with the ten largest covering about 22%. The source material was gut tissue. Receptors were obtained from a female BALB/c mouse given C57BL/6 T cells with graft-versus-host disease after an allogeneic hematopoietic cell transplant.

This clone is a singleton in its sample. These gene names are mouse names. The read finishes 1 residue shy of the CDR3 end, and the germline J gene is used to complete it. The V and J genes are TRBV24 and TRBJ1-6; D remains ambiguous. TRBJ1-6 falls under the ORF class, with uncertain function. Trimming took 4 bases from V and 4 from J, leaving 5 bases between them. The CDR3 is made up of 13 amino acids. CDR1 KGHTA and CDR2 FRNEEI come from the germline V gene. CDR3 DNA (partial): TGTGCCAGCAGTCCTGGTTATAATTCGCCCCTCTAC. Amino acids: CASSPGYNSPLY. The full CDR3 protein reads CASSPGYNSPLYF.

In this sample, this clone turned up a few times. Mouse gene names and germline throughout. The read ends 1 residue shy of where the CDR3 ends; the end is completed using the germline J gene. The chain joins TRBV13-2 to TRBJ2-2; possible D gene TRBD1, 6 bases. CDR1 NNHNN and CDR2 SYGAGS come from the germline V gene (reference sequence). The CDR3 has 15 residues. The germline V and J ends were trimmed by 2 bases and 1 base, with 9 bases remaining between them. The CDR3 bases that were read are TGTGCCAGCGGTGACCTCAGGGGAAACACCGGGCAGCTCTAC. Translated, it gives CASGDLRGNTGQLY. The CDR3, in full, reads CASGDLRGNTGQLYF.

Notes on this clone: Gene and germline names: mouse. The read terminates 1 residue ahead of where the CDR3 ends, so the germline J gene completes it. The gene calls are TRBV24 and TRBJ2-1; D is perhaps TRBD1 (6 bases). The CDR3 spans 16 residues. Per the germline V gene, CDR1 is KGHTA and CDR2 is FRNEEI. V lost 4 bases and J 0 bases, leaving 13 bases between the germline ends. CDR3: CASSPGHIFNYAEQFF. The CDR3 bases that were read are TGTGCCAGCAGTCCGGGACATATCTTTAACTATGCTGAGCAGTTC.

Worth noting for this clone: The genes and germline here are from mouse. The missing CDR3 end, 1 residue past where the read stops, is filled in from the germline J gene. This chain connects TRBV1 to TRBJ2-3; weak D call: TRBD2 (5 bases). Germline V gene lookup returns CDR1 NSQYPW and CDR2 LRSPGD (reference sequence). V was pared by 1 base and J by 3 bases, with 5 bases between. The length of the CDR3 is 13 residues. The CDR3 loop is CTCSAVGAETLYF. Partial CDR3 DNA: TGCACCTGCAGTGCAGTGGGGGCAGAAACGCTGTAT.

The sample holds one count of this clone. Gene names are mouse gene names. Read sequence stops 1 residue before the CDR3 end, and the germline J gene provides the missing end. The chain couples TRBV15 to TRBJ1-4; D call uncertain. Between the trimmed V and J ends, which lost 5 bases and 2 bases, there was a span of 9 bases. Germline V gene sequence: CDR1 SGHND, CDR2 FRSKSL. This CDR3 is built from 14 residues. CDR3 protein: CASSRVSSNERLFF. CDR3 bases read: TGTGCCAGCAGTCGGGTCAGCTCCAACGAAAGATTATTT. The full variable domain, rest sourced from reference TRBV15 and TRBJ1-4, is DAGVTQTPRHEVAEKGQTIILKCEPVSGHNDLFWYRQTKIQGLELLSYFRSKSLMEDGGAFKDRFKAEMLNSSFSTLKIQPTEPKDSAVYLCASSRVSSNERLFFGHGTKLSVL.

In its sample, this clone is medium-sized. Gene names follow the mouse nomenclature. The read halts 1 residue ahead of the CDR3 end, with the missing end drawn from the germline J gene. V usage is TRBV16 and J usage is TRBJ2-5; the D is unclear. Trimming cost V 1 base and J 2 bases, with 10 bases left between them. There are 15 residues in the CDR3. Germline V gives CDR1 SGHSA, CDR2 FRNQAP. The CDR3 DNA, read in part, is TGTGCAAGCAGCTTAGTGGGCGCAGTCCAAGACACCCAGTAC. Translation: CASSLVGAVQDTQY. Given in full, the CDR3 is CASSLVGAVQDTQYF. The full variable domain, its missing parts supplied by reference TRBV16 and TRBJ2-5, is NAGVIQTPRHKVTGKGQEATLWCEPISGHSAVFWYRQTIVQGLEFLTYFRNQAPIDDSGMPKERFSAQMPNQSHSTLKIQSTQPQDSAVYLCASSLVGAVQDTQYFGPGTRLLVL.

Judged by abundance, this clone is medium-sized (0.01 to 0.1%). Gene names refer to mouse genes. The read falls 1 residue short of the CDR3 end, and the missing part is taken from the germline J gene. The chain links TRBV16 to TRBJ2-1; TRBD2 aligns across 10 bases. This CDR3 region has 15 residues. The V gene end was trimmed by 5 bases and the J gene end by 1 base; junction bases not matched to a gene: 2. Germline CDR1 and CDR2: SGHSA and FRNQAP. Partial CDR3 DNA: TGTGCAAGCAGCGTGACTGGGGGGAACTATGCTGAGCAGTTC. It translates to CASSVTGGNYAEQF. In full, the CDR3 reads CASSVTGGNYAEQFF.

The sample holds a few counts of this clone. The genes and germline here are from mouse. The CDR3 end falls 1 residue outside the read, so it is completed with the germline J gene. The V call is TRBV3, the J call TRBJ2-4, with a weak D call TRBD1 (5 bases). The CDR3 has 14 amino acids. Trimming shortened V by 3 bases and J by 0 bases, and 7 bases separated the two germline ends. CDR1 is SNHLY and CDR2 is FYNGKV in the germline V gene (reference sequence). The CDR3 sequence is CASSLTDSQNTLYF. CDR3 DNA, as far as it was read: TGTGCCAGCAGCTTGACAGATAGTCAAAACACCTTGTAC.

In the case of this clone: Mouse germline and gene names are used. The read gets to within 1 residue of the CDR3 end, and the germline J gene fills in the rest. V gene TRBV26 combines with J gene TRBJ2-4, with D maybe TRBD1 (6 bases). The germline gives CDR1 KGHPV, CDR2 FQNQEV (reference sequence). The CDR3 is made up of 14 amino acids. V was trimmed by 4 bases and J by 2 bases, leaving 10 bases between them. CDR3 bases read: TGTGCCAGCAGTCCCCGGGACAATCAAAACACCTTGTAC. As protein: CASSPRDNQNTLY. The full CDR3 reads CASSPRDNQNTLYF.